Following are 25 T cell receptor beta chains from one sample sequenced in a study of cytomegalovirus exposure and HLA in healthy donors. 13 Jbeta primers and 60 Vbeta primers were used for the PCR. Repertoires were generated with immunoSEQ multiplex PCR, while TCRdb's copy carries only in-frame clones and drops some. The sample has 150,000 to 200,000 clones; about 85% are singletons. The material sequenced was PBMCs. These receptors all come from a man in his forties or fifties in good health and CMV-seropositive.

The chain employs TRBV10-1 and TRBJ1-1; unclear D gene. CDR1 and CDR2 from the germline V gene are WNHNN and SYGVQD (reference sequence). The length of the CDR3 is 16 residues. V lost 3 bases and J 6 bases, leaving 20 bases between the germline ends. The CDR3 region is CASSDPGASGAAEAFF. CDR3 nucleotide sequence: TGCGCCAGCAGTGATCCGGGAGCCTCGGGTGCGGCTGAAGCTTTCTTT.

The chain uses TRBV28 and TRBJ2-1, with 7 bases matching TRBD2. Germline V gene lookup returns CDR1 MDHEN and CDR2 SYDVKM. The V segment lost 5 bases and the J segment 4 bases; nucleotides outside the gene matches: 8. CDR3 length: 15 amino acids. CDR3 sequence (DNA): TGTGCCAGCAGTCTCAAGCGGGGATCATACAATGAGCAGTTCTTC. It encodes CASSLKRGSYNEQFF. The full variable domain, its missing parts supplied by reference TRBV28 and TRBJ2-1, is DVKVTQSSRYLVKRTGEKVFLECVQDMDHENMFWYRQDPGLGLRLIYFSYDVKMKEKGDIPEGYSVSREKKERFSLILESASTNQTSMYLCASSLKRGSYNEQFFGPGTRLTVL.

The count of this clone is one. V is TRBV5-1 and J is TRBJ1-2; no firm D call. The length of the CDR3 is 13 residues. CDR1 and CDR2 from the germline V gene are SGHRS and YFSETQ. Trimming removed 0 bases from V and 4 bases from J, with 7 bases in between. The CDR3 here is CASSLAVSYGYTF. Written as DNA, the CDR3 is TGCGCCAGCAGCTTGGCCGTCAGCTATGGCTACACCTTC.

The chain carries TRBV28 and TRBJ1-6, with 7 bases fitting TRBD1. J lost 0 bases, V lost 4 bases, and 9 bases had no gene match. Germline CDR1 is MDHEN and CDR2 is SYDVKM. This CDR3 region has 18 residues. CDR3 amino acids: CASSSYGQASSYNSPLHF. The CDR3 DNA is TGTGCCAGCAGTTCCTACGGACAGGCGAGCTCCTATAATTCACCCCTCCACTTT.

The chain joins TRBV7-2 to TRBJ1-2, with D perhaps matching TRBD1 (6 bases). Germline V gene data show CDR1 as SGHTA and CDR2 as FQGNSA. The CDR3 is 15 amino acids. With 5 bases removed from V and 2 bases from J, the gap between germline ends came to 15 bases. The CDR3 DNA is TGTGCCAGCAGCCCCTGGGGGCAGGGGAACTATGGCTACACCTTC. Residues: CASSPWGQGNYGYTF.

The chain recombines TRBV4-1 with TRBJ1-2, with 11 positions matching TRBD1. The CDR3 covers 15 residues. Trimming removed 3 bases from V and 1 base from J; junction bases left unmatched: 1. Germline CDR1 and CDR2: MGHRA and YSYEKL. CDR3 bases: TGCGCCAGCAGCCAGGGGACAGGGGGTAACTATGGCTACACCTTC. This codes for CASSQGTGGNYGYTF.

The rearrangement joins TRBV6-5 to TRBJ1-3; D uncertain. This CDR3 region has 14 residues. Trimming left V 0 bases short and J 2 bases short, with 5 bases between. Germline V lookup: CDR1 MNHEY, CDR2 SVGAGI. The DNA of the CDR3 is TGTGCCAGCAGTTACTCGCAGACTGGAAACACCATATATTTT. It specifies CASSYSQTGNTIYF.

The V call is TRBV7-8, the J call TRBJ1-1; D unclear. There are 16 residues in the CDR3. Trimming took off 4 bases at V and 0 bases at J, with 15 bases between the two ends. CDR1 SGHVS and CDR2 FQNEAQ come from the germline V gene. CDR3 DNA sequence: TGTGCCAGCAGCTCCCTCACGATTCTAGTGAACACTGAAGCTTTCTTT. Its translation: CASSSLTILVNTEAFF.

DNA for the CDR3: TGTGCCAGCAGTTTGGAGGGGCTGGGTGGCTACACCTTC. Its translation: CASSLEGLGGYTF. The chain combines TRBV27 with TRBJ1-2; D may be TRBD1 (5 bases). Germline assignment: CDR1 MNHEY and CDR2 SMNVEV (reference sequence). The V end lost 3 bases, the J end lost 7 bases, and 12 bases lay between the germline ends. CDR3 size: 13 residues.

The chain carries TRBV25-1 and TRBJ2-5; the D is unclear. With 6 bases removed from V and 5 bases from J, the gap between germline ends came to 7 bases. The CDR3 is 11 residues long. Germline values: CDR1 MGHDK, CDR2 SYGVNS. CDR3: CASRLEETQYF. In nucleotides, the CDR3 is TGTGCCAGCAGGTTAGAGGAGACCCAGTACTTC.

The chain links TRBV29-1 to TRBJ1-2, with D unclear. CDR3 length: 12 amino acids. From germline, CDR1 is SQVTM and CDR2 ANQGSEA. V lost 1 base to trimming and J lost 2 bases, with 5 bases between them. CDR3 DNA: TGCAGCGTTGAAGCACAGAACTATGGCTACACCTTC. As protein: CSVEAQNYGYTF.

The J gene is TRBJ2-7, the V gene TRBV10-3, with TRBD1 matching 10 bases. This CDR3 spans 15 amino acids. Losses at the gene ends were 5 bases for V and 5 bases for J; bases not matched to a gene: 9. Germline loops: CDR1 ENHRY, CDR2 SYGVKD. This CDR3 is CAISPRQGAGDEQYF. Here the CDR3 DNA reads TGTGCCATCAGTCCAAGACAGGGGGCAGGGGACGAGCAGTACTTC.

The chain joins TRBV7-8 to TRBJ2-7; no clear D gene. V lost 0 bases, J lost 1 base, and 13 bases lay in between. Germline lookup yields CDR1 SGHVS and CDR2 FQNEAQ. The CDR3 is 16 amino acids. The CDR3 bases are TGTGCCAGCAGCTTAGCGCCGAGATCAACTTCCTACGAGCAGTACTTC. Translating it yields CASSLAPRSTSYEQYF.

In its sample, this clone was seen once. The chain employs TRBV2 and TRBJ2-7, with 9 nucleotides matching TRBD1. V lost 3 bases and J lost 3; bases outside the gene matches: 3. The V gene's germline CDR1 is SNHLY and CDR2 FYNNEI. The CDR3 covers 14 residues. The CDR3 protein is CASSDGDRVYEQYF. The CDR3 nucleotides read TGTGCCAGCAGTGACGGGGACAGGGTCTACGAGCAGTACTTC.

The chain employs TRBV6-5 and TRBJ1-6, with 7 bases that match TRBD1. Losses at the gene ends were 6 bases for V and 6 bases for J; bases not matched to a gene: 8. The CDR3 is 15 amino acids. Germline V CDR1 and CDR2: MNHEY, SVGAGI. The CDR3 nucleotides are TGTGCCAGCAGGGCGCCGGGACAGATTAATTCACCCCTCCACTTT. Translated, it gives CASRAPGQINSPLHF.

The sample holds a few counts of this clone. The J gene is TRBJ2-1, the V gene TRBV2; the match to TRBD2 covers 12 bases. Germline CDR1 SNHLY, CDR2 FYNNEI. The CDR3 totals 15 residues. The junction had 8 bases not matched to a gene; V was cut back by 5 bases and J by 9 bases. The CDR3 DNA follows: TGTGCCAGCAGTCTCCTAGCGGGGGGGCTCGGTGAGCAGTTCTTC. It specifies CASSLLAGGLGEQFF.

V usage is TRBV30 and J usage is TRBJ1-1; 10 bases match TRBD1. Germline CDR1 GTSNPN, CDR2 SVGIG (reference sequence). CDR3 length equals 15 residues. The V and J ends lost 5 bases and 2 bases, in that order; junction bases with no gene match: 8. The CDR3 coding sequence is TGTGCCTGGCAGACAGGGGGCGTAACAAACACTGAAGCTTTCTTT. It encodes CAWQTGGVTNTEAFF.

V gene TRBV5-4 combines with J gene TRBJ1-2; 8 bases map to TRBD1. This CDR3 is 14 amino acids long. The trim removed 2 bases at V and 2 bases at J, leaving 2 bases unmatched. Looked up from germline, CDR1 is SGHNT and CDR2 is YYREEE (reference sequence). This CDR3 reads CASSFGDRNYGYTF. CDR3 nucleotides: TGTGCCAGCAGCTTTGGGGACAGGAACTATGGCTACACCTTC.

The V call is TRBV5-1, the J call TRBJ1-2, with a tentative D call TRBD1 (6 bases). The CDR3 extends over 14 amino acids. Germline CDR1 reads SGHRS; CDR2 reads YFSETQ. Between the trimmed V and J ends, which lost 0 bases and 9 bases, there was a span of 15 bases. The CDR3 is CASSLAPTGTSYTF. The CDR3 DNA reads TGCGCCAGCAGCTTGGCGCCTACAGGGACAAGCTACACCTTC. The full variable domain, with the rest looked up from reference TRBV5-1 and TRBJ1-2, is KAGVTQTPRYLIKTRGQQVTLSCSPISGHRSVSWYQQTPGQGLQFLFEYFSETQRNKGNFPGRFSGRQFSNSRSEMNVSTLELGDSALYLCASSLAPTGTSYTFGSGTRLTVV.

The chain links TRBV4-1 to TRBJ2-4; 8 nucleotides agree with TRBD2. The germline V gene has CDR1 MGHRA and CDR2 YSYEKL. After removal of 8 bases from V and 12 bases from J, the junction contained 18 bases not matched to a gene. This CDR3 region has 15 residues. CDR3 amino acids: CASAETGGALPNQYF. CDR3 DNA: TGCGCCAGCGCCGAGACGGGGGGGGCGCTCCCTAATCAGTACTTC.

The rearrangement joins TRBV28 to TRBJ1-2; perhaps TRBD1 as D (6 bases). CDR1 is MDHEN and CDR2 is SYDVKM in the germline V gene. Deletions cut 6 bases from V and 4 bases from J, with 15 bases between. The length of the CDR3 is 14 residues. CDR3 loop: CASRQQARGYGYTF. The CDR3 DNA is TGTGCCAGCAGGCAACAAGCCAGGGGCTATGGCTACACCTTC.

A single count supports this clone. This chain connects TRBV18 to TRBJ1-5; no clear D. V gave up 6 bases and J gave up 5 bases, with 14 bases separating them. In germline, CDR1 is KGHSH, CDR2 LQKENI. The CDR3 spans 14 residues. CDR3 sequence: CASSLREVDQPQHF. The CDR3 DNA follows: TGTGCCAGCTCCCTCCGGGAGGTGGATCAGCCCCAGCATTTT.

The chain couples TRBV14 to TRBJ1-1, with a possible D match to TRBD1 (5 bases). Trimming stripped 4 bases from V and 3 bases from J, with 18 bases between. The CDR3 is made up of 16 amino acids. Germline assignment: CDR1 SGHDN and CDR2 FVKESK. Here the CDR3 reads CASSPREAELYTEAFF. The CDR3 DNA is TGTGCCAGCAGCCCCAGGGAAGCCGAACTCTACACTGAAGCTTTCTTT.

The table lists this clone with a count of one. V gene TRBV5-1 combines with J gene TRBJ1-2; perhaps TRBD1 as D (6 bases). The CDR3 contains 14 residues. Germline CDR1 and CDR2: SGHRS and YFSETQ. V was cut by 0 bases and J by 5 bases, with 11 bases left in between. CDR3 residues: CASSLGAGDYGYTF. The CDR3, as DNA: TGCGCCAGCAGCTTGGGGGCAGGGGATTATGGCTACACCTTC.

V gene TRBV29-1 combines with J gene TRBJ2-7, with a possible D match to TRBD2 (5 bases). Germline assignment: CDR1 SQVTM and CDR2 ANQGSEA. The CDR3 is 15 amino acids. V was shortened by 7 bases and J by 0 bases, with 19 bases between the two germline ends. The chain's CDR3 is CSAGRATGNSYEQYF. CDR3 nucleotides: TGCAGCGCCGGTAGGGCAACGGGGAACTCCTACGAGCAGTACTTC.